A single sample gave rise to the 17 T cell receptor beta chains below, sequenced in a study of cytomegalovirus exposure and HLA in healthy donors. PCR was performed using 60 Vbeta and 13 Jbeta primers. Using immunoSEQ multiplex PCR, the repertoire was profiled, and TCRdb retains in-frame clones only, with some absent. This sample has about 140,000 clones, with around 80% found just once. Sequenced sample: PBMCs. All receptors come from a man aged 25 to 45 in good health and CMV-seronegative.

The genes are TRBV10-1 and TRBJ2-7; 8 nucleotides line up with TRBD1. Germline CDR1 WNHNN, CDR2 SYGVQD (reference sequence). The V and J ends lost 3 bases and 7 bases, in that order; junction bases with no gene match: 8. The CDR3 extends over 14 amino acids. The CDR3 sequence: CASSEYQGAREQYF. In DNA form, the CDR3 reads TGCGCCAGCAGTGAATACCAGGGGGCGCGAGAGCAGTACTTC.

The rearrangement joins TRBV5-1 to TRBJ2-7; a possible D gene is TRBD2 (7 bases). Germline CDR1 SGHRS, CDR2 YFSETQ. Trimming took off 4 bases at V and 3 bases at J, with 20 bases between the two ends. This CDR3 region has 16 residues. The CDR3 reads CASSPAVGGGNYEQYF. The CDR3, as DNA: TGCGCCAGCAGCCCGGCTGTAGGGGGGGGAAACTACGAGCAGTACTTC. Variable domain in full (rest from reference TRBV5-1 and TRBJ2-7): KAGVTQTPRYLIKTRGQQVTLSCSPISGHRSVSWYQQTPGQGLQFLFEYFSETQRNKGNFPGRFSGRQFSNSRSEMNVSTLELGDSALYLCASSPAVGGGNYEQYFGPGTRLTVT.

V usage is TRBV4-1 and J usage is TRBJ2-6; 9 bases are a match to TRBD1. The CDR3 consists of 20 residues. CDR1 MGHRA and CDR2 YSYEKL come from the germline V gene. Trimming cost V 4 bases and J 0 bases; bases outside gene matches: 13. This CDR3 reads CASSPTVRDRASSGANVLTF. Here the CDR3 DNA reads TGCGCCAGCAGCCCAACCGTTCGGGACAGGGCCAGCTCTGGGGCCAACGTCCTGACTTTC.

The DNA for the CDR3 is TGTGCCAGCAGTGAACCCTTTATTGACAGGTACCCCGCTATCTCTGGAAACACCATATATTTT. Translating it yields CASSEPFIDRYPAISGNTIYF. The chain combines TRBV21-1 with TRBJ1-3; TRBD1 was called by the table and not checked on the DNA. TRBV21-1 is tagged as a pseudogene. The length of the CDR3 is 21 residues.

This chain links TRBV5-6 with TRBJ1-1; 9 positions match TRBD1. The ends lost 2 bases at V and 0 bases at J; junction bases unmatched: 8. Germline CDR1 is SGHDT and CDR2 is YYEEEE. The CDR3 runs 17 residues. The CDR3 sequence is CASSFKGTGYVNTEAFF. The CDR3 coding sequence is TGTGCCAGCAGCTTCAAAGGGACAGGGTATGTGAACACTGAAGCTTTCTTT.

The CDR3 loop reads CASSSYRDTESPLHF. The CDR3 DNA sequence: TGTGCCAGCAGCTCTTACCGGGACACAGAATCACCCCTCCACTTT. V usage is TRBV7-9 and J usage is TRBJ1-6; perhaps TRBD1 as D (6 bases). The CDR3 sequence is 15 residues long. V lost 4 bases and J 10 bases, leaving 17 bases between the germline ends. Germline CDR1 SEHNR, CDR2 FQNEAQ (reference sequence).

CDR3 region: CASSSTGRGDTQYF. CDR3 bases: TGTGCCAGCAGTTCAACGGGGAGGGGAGATACGCAGTATTTT. V usage is TRBV2 and J usage is TRBJ2-3, with 7 bases fitting TRBD2. The germline gives CDR1 SNHLY, CDR2 FYNNEI. The CDR3 consists of 14 residues. The junction had 7 bases not matched to a gene; V was cut back by 5 bases and J by 5 bases.

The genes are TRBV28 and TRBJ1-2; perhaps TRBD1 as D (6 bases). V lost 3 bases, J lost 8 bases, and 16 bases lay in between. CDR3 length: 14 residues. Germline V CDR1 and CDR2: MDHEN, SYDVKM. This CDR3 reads CASSLDGFRGGYTF. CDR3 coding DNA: TGTGCCAGCAGTTTGGACGGTTTTAGGGGGGGCTACACCTTC.

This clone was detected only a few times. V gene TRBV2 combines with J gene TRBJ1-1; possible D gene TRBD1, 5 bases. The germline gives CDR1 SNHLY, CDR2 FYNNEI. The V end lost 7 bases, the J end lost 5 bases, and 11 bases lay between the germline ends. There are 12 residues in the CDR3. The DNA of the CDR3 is TGTGCCAGCACGGACGGGGGGACTGAAGCTTTCTTT. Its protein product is CASTDGGTEAFF.

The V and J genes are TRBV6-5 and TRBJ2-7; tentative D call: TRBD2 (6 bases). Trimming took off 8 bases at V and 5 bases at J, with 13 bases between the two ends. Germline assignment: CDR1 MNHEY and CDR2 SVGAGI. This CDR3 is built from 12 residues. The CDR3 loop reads CASGYGGDEQYF. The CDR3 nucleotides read TGTGCCAGCGGCTACGGGGGAGACGAGCAGTACTTC.

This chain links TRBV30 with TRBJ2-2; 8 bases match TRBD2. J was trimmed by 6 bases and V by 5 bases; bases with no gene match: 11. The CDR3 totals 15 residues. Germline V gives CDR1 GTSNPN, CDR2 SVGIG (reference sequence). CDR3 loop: CAWGRTSYRSGELFF. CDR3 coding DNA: TGTGCCTGGGGACGGACTAGCTACCGTTCCGGGGAGCTGTTTTTT.

The CDR3 DNA reads TGTGCCAGCAGCCCAACTGGGGGACTAATGAACACTGAAGCTTTCTTT. It is translated as CASSPTGGLMNTEAFF. This rearrangement joins TRBV5-4 to TRBJ1-1, with D possibly being TRBD1 (5 bases). This CDR3 comprises 16 residues. V gave up 4 bases and J gave up 0 bases, with 16 bases separating them. Germline V lookup: CDR1 SGHNT, CDR2 YYREEE (reference sequence).

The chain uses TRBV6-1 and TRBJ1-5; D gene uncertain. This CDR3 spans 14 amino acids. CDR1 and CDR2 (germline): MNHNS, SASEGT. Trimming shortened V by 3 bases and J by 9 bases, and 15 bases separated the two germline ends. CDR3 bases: TGTGCCAGCAGTGACTTGGGCGGGGATTCGCCCCAGCATTTT. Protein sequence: CASSDLGGDSPQHF.

The CDR3 spells CASSLGVEQFF. The CDR3 DNA reads TGCGCCAGCAGCTTGGGCGTTGAGCAGTTCTTC. The rearrangement links TRBV5-1 to TRBJ2-1; D is unclear. The CDR3 is 11 residues long. The germline V gene has CDR1 SGHRS and CDR2 YFSETQ. V gave up 0 bases and J gave up 9 bases, with 4 bases separating them. The full variable domain, with the rest looked up from reference TRBV5-1 and TRBJ2-1, is KAGVTQTPRYLIKTRGQQVTLSCSPISGHRSVSWYQQTPGQGLQFLFEYFSETQRNKGNFPGRFSGRQFSNSRSEMNVSTLELGDSALYLCASSLGVEQFFGPGTRLTVL.

The CDR3 loop reads CASSPGGANSPLHF. The DNA for the CDR3 is TGCGCCAGCAGCCCGGGAGGGGCTAATTCACCCCTCCACTTT. The rearrangement uses TRBV5-1 and TRBJ1-6; TRBD1 might be the D (5 bases). The CDR3 is 14 residues long. Trimming took 4 bases from V and 6 from J, leaving 11 bases between them. CDR1 is SGHRS, CDR2 YFSETQ, per germline.

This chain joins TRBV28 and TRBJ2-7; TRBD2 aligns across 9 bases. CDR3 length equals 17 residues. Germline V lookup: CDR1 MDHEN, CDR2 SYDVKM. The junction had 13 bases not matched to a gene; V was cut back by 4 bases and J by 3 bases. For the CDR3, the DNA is TGTGCCAGCAGTTCCCCCCCGGGGCGGGAGGGGATCTACGAGCAGTACTTC. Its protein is CASSSPPGREGIYEQYF. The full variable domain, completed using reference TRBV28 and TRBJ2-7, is DVKVTQSSRYLVKRTGEKVFLECVQDMDHENMFWYRQDPGLGLRLIYFSYDVKMKEKGDIPEGYSVSREKKERFSLILESASTNQTSMYLCASSSPPGREGIYEQYFGPGTRLTVT.

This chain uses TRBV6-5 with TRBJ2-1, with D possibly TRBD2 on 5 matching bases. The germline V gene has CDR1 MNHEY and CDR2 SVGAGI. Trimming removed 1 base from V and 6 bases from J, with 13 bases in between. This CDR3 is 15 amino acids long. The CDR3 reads CASSYFRQRPNEQFF. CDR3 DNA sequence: TGTGCCAGCAGTTACTTTAGGCAGCGGCCCAATGAGCAGTTCTTC.